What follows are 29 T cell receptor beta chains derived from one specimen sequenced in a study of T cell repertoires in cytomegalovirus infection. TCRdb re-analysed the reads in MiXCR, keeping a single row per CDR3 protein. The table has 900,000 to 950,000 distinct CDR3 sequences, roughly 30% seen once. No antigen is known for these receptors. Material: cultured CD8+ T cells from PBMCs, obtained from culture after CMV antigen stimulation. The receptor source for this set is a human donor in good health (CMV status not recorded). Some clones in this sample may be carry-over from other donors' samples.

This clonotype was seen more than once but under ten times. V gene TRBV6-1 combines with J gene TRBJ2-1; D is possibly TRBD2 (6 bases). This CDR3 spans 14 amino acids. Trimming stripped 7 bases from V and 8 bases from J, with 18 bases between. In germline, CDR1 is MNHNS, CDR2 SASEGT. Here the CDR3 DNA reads TGTGCCAGCACCTCATATGGGACGGGGGATGAGCAGTTCTTC. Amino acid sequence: CASTSYGTGDEQFF.

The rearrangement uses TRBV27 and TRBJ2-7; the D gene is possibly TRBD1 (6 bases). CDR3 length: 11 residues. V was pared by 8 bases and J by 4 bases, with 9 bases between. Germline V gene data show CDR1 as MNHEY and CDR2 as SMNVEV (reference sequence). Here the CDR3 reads CASRDKYEQYF. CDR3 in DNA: TGTGCCAGCCGGGACAAATACGAGCAGTACTTC.

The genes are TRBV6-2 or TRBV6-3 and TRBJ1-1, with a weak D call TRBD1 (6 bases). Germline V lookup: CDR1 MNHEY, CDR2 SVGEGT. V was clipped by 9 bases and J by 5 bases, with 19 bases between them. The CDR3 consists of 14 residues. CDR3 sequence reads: CASRPPGHLTEAFF. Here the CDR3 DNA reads TGTGCCAGTCGTCCCCCGGGACATTTGACTGAAGCTTTCTTT.

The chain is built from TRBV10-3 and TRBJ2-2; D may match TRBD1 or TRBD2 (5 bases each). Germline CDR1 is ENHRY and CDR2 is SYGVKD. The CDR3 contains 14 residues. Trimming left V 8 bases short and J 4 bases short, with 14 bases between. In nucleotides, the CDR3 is TGTGCCATCCCGGGCCCTGGGGGCACCGGGGAGCTGTTTTTT. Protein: CAIPGPGGTGELFF.

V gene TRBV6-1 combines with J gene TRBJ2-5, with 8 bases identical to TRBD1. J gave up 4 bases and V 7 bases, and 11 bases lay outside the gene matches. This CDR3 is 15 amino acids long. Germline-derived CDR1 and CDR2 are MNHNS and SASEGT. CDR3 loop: CASTLDREFGETQYF. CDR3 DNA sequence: TGTGCCAGCACCCTGGACAGGGAGTTCGGAGAGACCCAGTACTTC.

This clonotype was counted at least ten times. CDR3 in amino acids: CASSFGKNTEAFF. The CDR3 DNA reads TGTGCCAGCAGTTTTGGTAAGAACACTGAAGCTTTCTTT. The V call is TRBV12-3 or TRBV12-4, the J call TRBJ1-1, with D hard to call. This CDR3 is 13 amino acids long. The V end lost 3 bases, the J end lost 1 base, and 6 bases lay between the germline ends.

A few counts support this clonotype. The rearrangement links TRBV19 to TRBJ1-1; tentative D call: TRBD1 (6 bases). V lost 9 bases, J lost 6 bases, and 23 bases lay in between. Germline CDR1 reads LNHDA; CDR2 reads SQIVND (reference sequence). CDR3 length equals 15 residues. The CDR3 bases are TGTGCCAGCAGAGGGGTAACAGGGTCGGCCGCTGAAGCTTTCTTT. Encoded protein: CASRGVTGSAAEAFF.

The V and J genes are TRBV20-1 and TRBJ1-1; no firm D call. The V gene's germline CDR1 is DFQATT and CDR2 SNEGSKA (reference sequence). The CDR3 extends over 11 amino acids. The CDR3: CRGRINTEAFF. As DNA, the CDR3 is TGCAGGGGGAGGATTAACACTGAAGCTTTCTTT.

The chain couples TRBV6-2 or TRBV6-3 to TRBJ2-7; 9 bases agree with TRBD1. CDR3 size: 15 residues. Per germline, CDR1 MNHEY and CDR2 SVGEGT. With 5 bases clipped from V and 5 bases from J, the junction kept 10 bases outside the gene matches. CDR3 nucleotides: TGTGCCAGCAGTGACCCAACAGGGGGCGAAGACGAGCAGTACGTC. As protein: CASSDPTGGEDEQYV.

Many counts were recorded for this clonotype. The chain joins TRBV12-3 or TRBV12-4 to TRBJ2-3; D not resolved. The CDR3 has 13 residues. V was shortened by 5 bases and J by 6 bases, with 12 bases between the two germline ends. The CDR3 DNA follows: TGTGCCAGCAGTGGGGTCCGGACGGATACGCAGTATTTT. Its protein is CASSGVRTDTQYF.

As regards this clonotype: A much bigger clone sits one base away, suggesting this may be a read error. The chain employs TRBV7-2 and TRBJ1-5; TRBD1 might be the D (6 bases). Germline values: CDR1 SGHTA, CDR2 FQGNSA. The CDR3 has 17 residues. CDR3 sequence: CASSFGDRLYSNQPRHF. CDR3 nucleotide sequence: TGTGCCAGCAGCTTCGGTGACAGGCTTTATAGCAATCAGCCCCGGCATTTT.

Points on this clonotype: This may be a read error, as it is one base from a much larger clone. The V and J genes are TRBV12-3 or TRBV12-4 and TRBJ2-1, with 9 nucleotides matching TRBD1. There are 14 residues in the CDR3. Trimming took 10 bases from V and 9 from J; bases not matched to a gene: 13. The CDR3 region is CANRHAGTGSEQFF. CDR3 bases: TGTGCCAACAGACATGCCGGGACAGGGAGTGAGCAGTTCTTC.

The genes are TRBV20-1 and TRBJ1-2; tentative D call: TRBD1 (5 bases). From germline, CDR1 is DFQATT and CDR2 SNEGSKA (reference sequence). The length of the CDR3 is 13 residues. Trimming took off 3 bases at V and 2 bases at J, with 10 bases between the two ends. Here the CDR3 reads CSASGGENYGYTF. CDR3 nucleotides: TGCAGTGCTAGTGGGGGGGAAAACTATGGCTACACCTTC.

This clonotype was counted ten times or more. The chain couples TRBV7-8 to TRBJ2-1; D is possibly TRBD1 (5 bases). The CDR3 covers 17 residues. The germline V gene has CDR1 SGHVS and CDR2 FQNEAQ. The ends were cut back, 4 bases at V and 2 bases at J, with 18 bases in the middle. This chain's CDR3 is CASSSGLRAGPYNEQFF. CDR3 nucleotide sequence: TGTGCCAGCAGCTCAGGCCTTCGGGCAGGGCCCTACAATGAGCAGTTCTTC.

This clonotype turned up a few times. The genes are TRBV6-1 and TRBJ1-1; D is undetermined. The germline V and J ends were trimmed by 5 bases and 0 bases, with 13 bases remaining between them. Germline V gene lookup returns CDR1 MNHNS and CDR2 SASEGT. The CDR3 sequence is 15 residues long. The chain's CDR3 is CASSHQALMNTEAFF. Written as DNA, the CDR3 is TGTGCCAGCAGTCACCAAGCCTTAATGAACACTGAAGCTTTCTTT.

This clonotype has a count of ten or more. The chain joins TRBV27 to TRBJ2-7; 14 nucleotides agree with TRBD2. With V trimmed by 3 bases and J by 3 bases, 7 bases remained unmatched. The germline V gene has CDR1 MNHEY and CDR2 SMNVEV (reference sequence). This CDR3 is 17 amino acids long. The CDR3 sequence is CASSFLGTSGGYYEQYF. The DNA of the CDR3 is TGTGCCAGCAGTTTTCTAGGGACTAGCGGGGGATACTACGAGCAGTACTTC.

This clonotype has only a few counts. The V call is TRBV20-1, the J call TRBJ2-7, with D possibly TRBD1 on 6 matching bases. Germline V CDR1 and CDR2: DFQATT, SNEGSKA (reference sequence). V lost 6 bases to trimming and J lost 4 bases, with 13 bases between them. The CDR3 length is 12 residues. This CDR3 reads CSAPSDSYEQYF. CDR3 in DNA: TGCAGTGCACCTTCGGACAGTTACGAGCAGTACTTC.

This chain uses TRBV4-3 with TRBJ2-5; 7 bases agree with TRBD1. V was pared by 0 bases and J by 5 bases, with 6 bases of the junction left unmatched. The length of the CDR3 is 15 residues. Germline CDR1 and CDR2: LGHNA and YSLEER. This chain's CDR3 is CASSQEKGARETQYF. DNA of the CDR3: TGCGCCAGCAGCCAAGAAAAGGGGGCAAGGGAGACCCAGTACTTC.

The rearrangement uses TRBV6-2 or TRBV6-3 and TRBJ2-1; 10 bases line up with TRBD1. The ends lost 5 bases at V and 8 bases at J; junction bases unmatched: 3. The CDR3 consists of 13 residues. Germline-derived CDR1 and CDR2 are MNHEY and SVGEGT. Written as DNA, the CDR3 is TGTGCCAGCAGTATCGGGACAGGGGATGAGCAGTTCTTC. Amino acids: CASSIGTGDEQFF.

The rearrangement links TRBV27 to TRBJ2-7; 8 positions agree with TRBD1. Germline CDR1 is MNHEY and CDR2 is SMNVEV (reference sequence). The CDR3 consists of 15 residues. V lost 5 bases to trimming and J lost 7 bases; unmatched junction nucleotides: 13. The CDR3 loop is CASSTGTGRLWEQYF. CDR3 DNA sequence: TGTGCCAGCAGTACCGGGACAGGAAGGTTATGGGAGCAGTACTTC.

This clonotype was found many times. Here the CDR3 reads CASSFVPLAGYGTDTQYF. The CDR3 bases are TGTGCCAGCAGTTTCGTCCCCTTAGCGGGGTATGGGACAGATACGCAGTATTTT. V gene TRBV12-3 or TRBV12-4 combines with J gene TRBJ2-3; 8 bases are a match to TRBD2. This CDR3 is 18 amino acids long. J lost 3 bases, V lost 3 bases, and 14 bases had no gene match.

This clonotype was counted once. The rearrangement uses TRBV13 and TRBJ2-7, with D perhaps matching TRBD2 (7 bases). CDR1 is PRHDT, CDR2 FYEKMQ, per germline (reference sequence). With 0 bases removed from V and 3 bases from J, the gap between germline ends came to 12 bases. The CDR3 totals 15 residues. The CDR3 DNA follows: TGTGCCAGCAGCTTAGGGGGGGCGGGGGACTACGAGCAGTACGTC. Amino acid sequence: CASSLGGAGDYEQYV.

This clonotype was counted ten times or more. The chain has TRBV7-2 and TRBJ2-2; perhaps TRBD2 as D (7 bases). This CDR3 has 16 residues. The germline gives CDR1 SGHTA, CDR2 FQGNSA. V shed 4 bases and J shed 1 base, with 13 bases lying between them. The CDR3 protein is CASSSTGGRNTGELFF. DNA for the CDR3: TGTGCCAGCAGCTCTACGGGGGGCCGGAACACCGGGGAGCTGTTTTTT.

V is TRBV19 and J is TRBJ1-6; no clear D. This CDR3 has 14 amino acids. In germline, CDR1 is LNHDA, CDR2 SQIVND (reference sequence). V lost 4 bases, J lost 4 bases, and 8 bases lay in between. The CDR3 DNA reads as TGTGCCAGTAGTAAGGACCCTTATAATTCACCCCTCCACTTT. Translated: CASSKDPYNSPLHF.

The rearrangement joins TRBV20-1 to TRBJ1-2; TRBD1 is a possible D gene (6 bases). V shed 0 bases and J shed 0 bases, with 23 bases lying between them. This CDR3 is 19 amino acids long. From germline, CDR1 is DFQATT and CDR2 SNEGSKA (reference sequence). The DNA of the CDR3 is TGCAGTGCTAGAGATTATGGGGGCCCCAGGCCCCGAACTAACTATGGCTACACCTTC. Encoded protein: CSARDYGGPRPRTNYGYTF.

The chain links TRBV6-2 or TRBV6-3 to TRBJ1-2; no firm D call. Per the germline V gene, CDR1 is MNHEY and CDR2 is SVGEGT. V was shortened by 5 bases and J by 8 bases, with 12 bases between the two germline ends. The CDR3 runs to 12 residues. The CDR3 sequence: CASSHWPPGYTF. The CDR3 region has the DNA TGTGCCAGCAGTCACTGGCCGCCGGGCTACACCTTC.

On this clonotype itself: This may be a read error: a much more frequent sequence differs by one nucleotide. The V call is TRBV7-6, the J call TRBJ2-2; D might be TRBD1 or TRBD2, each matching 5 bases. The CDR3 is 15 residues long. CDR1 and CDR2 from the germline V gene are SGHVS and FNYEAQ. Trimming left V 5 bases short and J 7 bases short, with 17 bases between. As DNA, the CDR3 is TGTGCCAGCAGCCTAAGTCGACAGAGGGTCGGGGAGCTGTTTTTT. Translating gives CASSLSRQRVGELFF.

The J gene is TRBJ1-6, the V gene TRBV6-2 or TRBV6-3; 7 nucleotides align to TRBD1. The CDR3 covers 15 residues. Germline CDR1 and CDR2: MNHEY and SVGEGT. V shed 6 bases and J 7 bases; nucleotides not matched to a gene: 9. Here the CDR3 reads CASSLRQGGNSPLHF. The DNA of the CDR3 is TGTGCCAGCAGCCTTCGACAGGGTGGCAATTCACCCCTCCACTTT.

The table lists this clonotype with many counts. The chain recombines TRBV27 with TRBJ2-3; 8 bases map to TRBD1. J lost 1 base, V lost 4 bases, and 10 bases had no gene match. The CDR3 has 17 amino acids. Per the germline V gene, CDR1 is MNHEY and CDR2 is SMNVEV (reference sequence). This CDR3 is CASSSHDRGHRTDTQYF. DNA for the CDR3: TGTGCCAGCAGTTCCCATGACAGGGGTCATCGCACAGATACGCAGTATTTT.